The present entry profiles one T cell receptor beta chain with its context. Trimming cost V 6 bases and J 4 bases, with 10 bases left between them. The germline CDR1 and CDR2 sequences are SNHLY and FYNNEI. The CDR3 loop spans 13 amino acids. The data stem from a study of blood T cell repertoires in COVID-19. Study background: From the United States, Italy and Spain came samples of acute and convalescent COVID-19. From T cells, B-cell-depleted T cells, or PBMCs came the material, which was cDNA or gDNA.

Per the original methods: By means of reference gene primer amplification, nucleated cell counts were estimated. The repertoire was sequenced with immunoSEQ multiplex PCR; TCRdb's copy has only in-frame clones and lacks some. That table furnishes V, J and clone size, whereas the DNA furnished D and trimming. The sample shows 300,000 to 350,000 clones, around 80% of them seen only once. Input material: peripheral blood. This receptor was taken from a man under 40 with active or convalescent COVID-19. The J gene is TRBJ1-3, the V gene TRBV2; unclear D gene. The CDR3 DNA reads TGTGCCAGCAGGCGGAGGCGAGGAAACACCATATATTTT. It is translated as CASRRRRGNTIYF.